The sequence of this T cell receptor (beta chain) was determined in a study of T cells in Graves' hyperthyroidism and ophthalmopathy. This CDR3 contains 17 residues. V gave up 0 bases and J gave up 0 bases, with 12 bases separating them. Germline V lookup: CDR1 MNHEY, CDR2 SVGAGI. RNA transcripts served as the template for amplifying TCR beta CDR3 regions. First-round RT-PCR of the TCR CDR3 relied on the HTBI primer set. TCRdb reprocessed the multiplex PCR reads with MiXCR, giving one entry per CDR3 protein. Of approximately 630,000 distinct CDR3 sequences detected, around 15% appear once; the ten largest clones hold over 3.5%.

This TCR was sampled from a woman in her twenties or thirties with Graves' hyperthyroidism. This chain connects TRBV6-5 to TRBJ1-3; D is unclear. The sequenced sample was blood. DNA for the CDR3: TGTGCCAGCAGTTACTCGAAAGGACGGAACTCTGGAAACACCATATATTTT. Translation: CASSYSKGRNSGNTIYF.